This passage covers 15 T cell receptor beta chains from one sample sequenced in a study of pediatric ulcerative colitis. Libraries were prepared by immunoSEQ multiplex PCR; TCRdb keeps only in-frame clonotypes and omits some of them. The data hold approximately 60,000 clones, with 86% observed a single time. Specimen: blood. Source of these receptors: a boy younger than 18 with severe ulcerative colitis.

This clone was seen once. Here the CDR3 reads CATSGPRGFGSGNTIYF. As DNA, the CDR3 is TGTGCCACCAGCGGGCCCCGCGGTTTCGGGTCTGGAAACACCATATATTTT. J is TRBJ1-3 and V is TRBV15, with D hard to call. Trimming pared 5 bases from V and 1 base from J, leaving 18 bases between. The CDR3 is 17 residues long. The V gene's germline CDR1 is LNHNV and CDR2 YYDKDF (reference sequence).

The V call is TRBV2, the J call TRBJ2-7; possibly TRBD2 for D (5 bases). Germline CDR1 reads SNHLY; CDR2 reads FYNNEI. This CDR3 is built from 13 residues. The V end lost 10 bases, the J end lost 2 bases, and 15 bases lay between the germline ends. CDR3 sequence (DNA): TGTGCCACCGGGGTGGGTGGGACCTACGAGCAGTACTTC. Protein: CATGVGGTYEQYF.

This clone appeared a single time. This chain connects TRBV2 to TRBJ2-7; D not certain. In germline, CDR1 is SNHLY, CDR2 FYNNEI. Trimming removed 4 bases from V and 3 bases from J, with 7 bases in between. The length of the CDR3 is 12 residues. CDR3 bases: TGTGCCAGCAGTGTTAGCTACTACGAGCAGTACTTC. As protein: CASSVSYYEQYF.

This clone was picked up one time. The chain couples TRBV19 to TRBJ2-1, with 9 bases lining up with TRBD2. This CDR3 comprises 18 residues. Germline CDR1 LNHDA, CDR2 SQIVND (reference sequence). The V and J ends lost 3 bases and 1 base, in that order; junction bases with no gene match: 10. CDR3 residues: CASSIVVAGDWSYNEQFF. Written as DNA, the CDR3 is TGTGCCAGTAGTATCGTGGTAGCGGGAGATTGGTCCTACAATGAGCAGTTCTTC. The whole variable domain, filled in from reference TRBV19 and TRBJ2-1, reads DGGITQSPKYLFRKEGQNVTLSCEQNLNHDAMYWYRQDPGQGLRLIYYSQIVNDFQKGDIAEGYSVSREKKESFPLTVTSAQKNPTAFYLCASSIVVAGDWSYNEQFFGPGTRLTVL.

The genes are TRBV19 and TRBJ2-3; 13 nucleotides match TRBD2. This CDR3 has 14 amino acids. J gave up 6 bases and V 5 bases, and 2 bases lay outside the gene matches. Per the germline V gene, CDR1 is LNHDA and CDR2 is SQIVND (reference sequence). This CDR3 is CASSGTSGIDTQYF. The CDR3 nucleotides are TGTGCCAGTAGTGGGACTAGCGGGATTGATACGCAGTATTTT.

This rearrangement joins TRBV30 to TRBJ2-5; TRBD2 matches 10 bases. J lost 0 bases, V lost 5 bases, and 9 bases had no gene match. The CDR3 is made up of 16 amino acids. Germline CDR1 and CDR2: GTSNPN and SVGIG (reference sequence). CDR3 in DNA: TGTGCCTGGGCCGGGGGTAGCGGGAGGTACCAAGAGACCCAGTACTTC. Translating gives CAWAGGSGRYQETQYF.

This clone was picked up one time. The chain couples TRBV6-1 to TRBJ2-7; D is unclear. Trimming removed 4 bases from V and 2 bases from J, with 6 bases in between. CDR1 is MNHNS and CDR2 is SASEGT in the germline V gene. The CDR3 is 12 residues long. CDR3 nucleotides: TGTGCCAGCAGTGTTACCACCTACGAGCAGTACTTC. Amino acid sequence: CASSVTTYEQYF.

For this clone: A read error may produce the germline difference seen at one junction end. This sequence joins TRBV6-5 and TRBJ2-5, with unresolved D. Germline V gene lookup returns CDR1 MNHEY and CDR2 SVGAGI. This CDR3 has 9 residues. The CDR3 bases are TGTGCCAGCGGTCCAGTCATTCACTTC. Its protein product is CASGPVIHF.

The chain recombines TRBV6-6 with TRBJ2-5, with TRBD2 matching over 8 bases. This CDR3 has 14 residues. V was pared by 7 bases and J by 5 bases, with 9 bases of the junction left unmatched. CDR1 is MNHNY and CDR2 is SVGAGI in the germline V gene (reference sequence). CDR3 bases: TGTGCCAGCACCTTAGCGGGATCGGGCGAGACCCAGTACTTC. Encoded protein: CASTLAGSGETQYF.

CDR3 region: CASGQANSYEQYF. CDR3 nucleotides: TGTGCCAGCGGACAGGCCAATTCCTACGAGCAGTACTTC. The chain employs TRBV5-4 and TRBJ2-7; 7 nucleotides align to TRBD1. J was trimmed by 1 base and V by 7 bases; bases with no gene match: 5. There are 13 residues in the CDR3. CDR1 and CDR2 (germline): SGHNT, YYREEE (reference sequence).

In this sample, this clone turned up a few times. The rearrangement links TRBV5-4 to TRBJ1-1; TRBD1 matches at 7 bases. Germline-derived CDR1 and CDR2 are SGHNT and YYREEE (reference sequence). This CDR3 spans 14 amino acids. Losses at the gene ends were 0 bases for V and 5 bases for J; bases not matched to a gene: 4. For the CDR3, the DNA is TGTGCCAGCAGCTTGGGACAGGGAGGAACTGAAGCTTTCTTT. This codes for CASSLGQGGTEAFF.

In DNA, the CDR3 is TGTGCCAGCAGTCCGCTCGGGGGACAGGGACCGTACTTCTCTGGAAACACCATATATTTT. It codes for CASSPLGGQGPYFSGNTIYF. The chain carries TRBV27 and TRBJ1-3; 9 nucleotides line up with TRBD1. The V segment lost 5 bases and the J segment 0 bases; nucleotides outside the gene matches: 17. Germline CDR1 reads MNHEY; CDR2 reads SMNVEV (reference sequence). The CDR3 totals 20 residues.

J is TRBJ2-3 and V is TRBV9, with no clear D. CDR3 size: 17 residues. Germline CDR1 SGDLS, CDR2 YYNGEE. Trimming took off 1 base at V and 0 bases at J, with 15 bases between the two ends. CDR3 amino acids: CASSVFYVDTSTDTQYF. The DNA of the CDR3 is TGTGCCAGCAGCGTATTTTATGTTGATACGAGCACAGATACGCAGTATTTT.

This clone came up a few times. This rearrangement joins TRBV7-3 to TRBJ2-1; D is uncertain. Trimming removed 4 bases at V and 6 bases at J, with 10 bases between. The CDR3 is made up of 13 amino acids. In germline, CDR1 is SGHTA, CDR2 FQGTGA. The CDR3 loop reads CASSWGVVNEQFF. CDR3 DNA: TGTGCCAGCAGCTGGGGTGTCGTCAATGAGCAGTTCTTC.

The gene calls are TRBV29-1 and TRBJ2-7, with unresolved D. Trimming stripped 7 bases from V and 2 bases from J, with 12 bases between. The CDR3 extends over 12 amino acids. CDR1 and CDR2 from the germline V gene are SQVTM and ANQGSEA. The CDR3 DNA is TGCAGCGGTACGACTGGCCCCTACGAGCAGTACTTC. It yields the protein CSGTTGPYEQYF.